What follows is one T cell receptor (beta chain) and its context. Antigen unknown. The PCR had 60 Vbeta and 13 Jbeta primers. Sequencing used immunoSEQ multiplex PCR; TCRdb keeps in-frame clones, though not all of them. The sample contains some 150,000 clones, roughly four fifths of which appear only once. These data belong to a study of cytomegalovirus exposure and HLA in healthy donors. The wider study: Around 80 million unique TCR sequences came from HLA-typed donors in an early release. Study results and caveats: Association of a missense DCLRE1C variant with TCR beta V- and J-gene trimming was reported in a later analysis.

The V gene lost 6 bases and the J gene lost 2 bases, with 14 bases spanning the gap. The CDR3 contains 15 residues. The germline gives CDR1 LNHDA, CDR2 SQIVND (reference sequence). V gene TRBV19 combines with J gene TRBJ1-5; D not certain. Material: PBMCs. This receptor was taken from a young man in good health and CMV-seropositive. CDR3 bases: TGTGCCAGTAGAGGTACCGAGGCGGGCAATCAGCCCCAGCATTTT. This translates into CASRGTEAGNQPQHF.